This T cell receptor (beta chain) was found in a study of blood T cell repertoires in COVID-19. Overall study context: From T cells, B-cell-depleted T cells, or PBMCs came the material, which was cDNA or gDNA.

V was pared by 2 bases and J by 2 bases, with 14 bases between. The V gene's germline CDR1 is MNHNS and CDR2 SASEGT. This CDR3 region has 16 residues. Profiled with immunoSEQ multiplex PCR; TCRdb holds only in-frame clones, not every one. This sample has around 390,000 clones, with more than 75% found just once. The receptor was isolated from a woman aged 50 to 60 who had recovered from COVID-19. The chain employs TRBV6-1 and TRBJ2-3, with TRBD1 as a possible D gene (5 bases). Sequenced input: PBMCs or T cells enriched from blood (not recorded which). The CDR3 coding sequence is TGTGCCAGCAGTGAAATGGGGCTCTGGAACACAGATACGCAGTATTTT. Translating it yields CASSEMGLWNTDTQYF.